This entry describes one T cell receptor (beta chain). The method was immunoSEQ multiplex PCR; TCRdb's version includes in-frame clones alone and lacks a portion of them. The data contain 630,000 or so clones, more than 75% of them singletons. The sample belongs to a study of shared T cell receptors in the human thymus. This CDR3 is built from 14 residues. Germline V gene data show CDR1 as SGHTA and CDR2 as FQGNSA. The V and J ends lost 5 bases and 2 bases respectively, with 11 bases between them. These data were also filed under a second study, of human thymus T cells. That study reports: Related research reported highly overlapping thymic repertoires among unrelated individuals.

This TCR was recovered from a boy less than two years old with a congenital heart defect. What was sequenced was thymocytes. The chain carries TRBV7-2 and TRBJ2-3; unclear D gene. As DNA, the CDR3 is TGTGCCAGCAGCCCACTGGGCCTCACAGATACGCAGTATTTT. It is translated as CASSPLGLTDTQYF.